The sequence of this TCR beta chain was determined in a study of identical twins (dated by TCRdb to about 2016). Regarding the research as a whole: The study deep-sequenced TCR alpha and beta repertoires from monozygotic twins, unrelated adults of various ages and cord blood to test whether fetal clonotypes persist. To rule out contamination, replicate twin experiments were performed at different times with different library preparation protocols. Summary of the overall study and its limitations: Because the same donors could not be followed over many years, conclusions were based on cross-sectional statistical analysis. Zero-insertion analyses could be partly confounded by invariant T cells such as MAIT and iNKT, though diverse VJ usage argued against such confounding for most clonotypes. In monozygotic twins, recombination models systematically underestimated out-of-frame TCR alpha sharing, but the models matched the sharing seen between unrelated individuals. Fewer insertions were carried by abundant cord blood beta clonotypes, a similar but weaker trend appeared in young adult naive repertoires, and no such trend appeared in memory repertoires. Excess twin sharing in beta out-of-frame sequences was weaker because fewer shared sequences lowered the signal-to-noise ratio. Compared with coincidental sharing between unrelated individuals, an excess of low generation-probability sequences was observed among out-of-frame TCR alpha sequences shared between twins.

Its CDR3 holds 14 amino acids, cysteine through phenylalanine. Only CDR3 DNA is held: 42 bases, read in frame from base 1. V has 5 bases trimmed and J has 8 bases trimmed; junction bases matching no gene number 9. The germline V gene (reference sequence) specifies MNHEY as CDR1 and SMNVEV as CDR2. Library preparation used 5' RACE. Instrument used: Illumina HiSeq 2000. Template switching added a universal primer binding site, and the final cDNA carried a unique molecular identifier that allowed TCR cDNA molecules to be counted accurately. First-strand cDNA for TCR alpha and beta chains was synthesized from specific primers in the conserved constant-segment region. To control for contamination, every cDNA library was double barcoded, receiving both a SMART-Mk sample barcode and Illumina barcodes. TruSeq adapter sequences and Illumina sample barcodes were added in two successive PCR steps. TCR alpha and beta cDNA libraries were sequenced on the Illumina HiSeq platform with custom primers. The study's own analysis went as follows. Unique molecular identifiers were extracted from raw reads with MiGEC, and CDR3 positions were determined with MiXCR. Recombination models were inferred per individual with the repgenHMM and IGoR tools using an EM algorithm. The tcR package in R was used for shared clonotype analysis, with sharing normalized by the product of cloneset sizes. Out-of-frame nonproductive sequences were analyzed to study raw recombination free of thymic and clonal selection effects. The public reads were run again by TCRdb, first through fastp at Q25 and then through MiXCR, and only productive beta chains were kept. Duplicate CDR3 protein sequences are folded into a single record with the most common DNA and genes. TCRdb assigned the V and J calls; the authors' analysis was not used. The sample table contains about 330,000 distinct CDR3 sequences; only one count was recorded for about 12% of them. Of the sample, more than 6% falls within the top ten clones.

Worth noting for this clonotype: Its antigen is not yet known. Nothing much larger sits one base from this clone, and base qualities are not available.

Only healthy Caucasian donors were included. Three pairs of female monozygotic twins, all aged roughly 18 to 29 years, made up the twin cohort. CD4+ and CD8+ T cell populations were isolated with positive isolation kits from Invitrogen. The data also belong to a second study, concerning yellow fever vaccine responses in identical twins. In that second paper, the authors write: According to the authors, in identical twins the way T cells responded to vaccination appeared partly convergent and partly personalized. In identical twins, the study followed T cell clones that responded to the vaccine with precision.

This chain is built from TRBV27 and TRBJ2-1; the central 7 bases match TRBD1. The sample comprised CD8+ T cells sorted from blood. The clonotype originates from a woman between 18 and 29 years old in good health. The DNA sequence is TGTGCCAGCAGTATGAGGGGGCGAGTGGATGAGCAGTTCTTC. Its protein is CASSMRGRVDEQFF.